One and the same sample provided the 21 T cell receptor beta chains below, sequenced in a study of persistence of HIV-infected CD4 T cells. This was the immunoSEQ version 4 assay in survey mode. TCRdb's copy holds only in-frame clones and misses some; the assay was immunoSEQ multiplex PCR. The repertoire holds more than 35,000 clones, with less than 90% as singletons. Stimulation used about 9.5 ug/mL lysate from CMV-infected fibroblasts. CD40L-negative CD69-negative CD45RO-high memory CD4+ T cells were sorted as populations depleted of antigen-responding cells. These receptors have no identified antigens. The starting material was CD4+ T cells sorted from PBMCs after roughly 19-hour stimulation, obtained from a patient who received antiretroviral therapy. These receptors all come from an adult man with HIV who was CMV-seropositive.

A few counts support this clone. This chain links TRBV2 with TRBJ1-6; 8 bases are a match to TRBD1. This CDR3 has 15 amino acids. V shed 4 bases, J shed 2 bases, and the junction held 1 base outside the gene matches. The germline gives CDR1 SNHLY, CDR2 FYNNEI. The CDR3 DNA reads as TGTGCCAGCAGTGTGGGACAGGCCTATAATTCACCCCTCCACTTT. This sequence encodes CASSVGQAYNSPLHF. The whole variable domain, remainder taken from reference TRBV2 and TRBJ1-6, is EPEVTQTPSHQVTQMGQEVILRCVPISNHLYFYWYRQILGQKVEFLVSFYNNEISEKSEIFDDQFSVERPDGSNFTLKIRSTKLEDSAMYFCASSVGQAYNSPLHFGNGTRLTVT.

This sequence joins TRBV2 and TRBJ2-1; no reliable D call. With 7 bases removed from V and 3 bases from J, the gap between germline ends came to 13 bases. The CDR3 covers 14 residues. Germline V lookup: CDR1 SNHLY, CDR2 FYNNEI. The chain's CDR3 is CASIPDRNYNEQFF. DNA for the CDR3: TGTGCCAGCATCCCTGACCGGAACTACAATGAGCAGTTCTTC.

This rearrangement joins TRBV6-2 or TRBV6-3 to TRBJ1-2; TRBD1 matches at 8 bases. Trimming cost V 0 bases and J 5 bases; bases outside gene matches: 5. CDR3 length: 15 amino acids. The V gene's germline CDR1 is MNHEY and CDR2 SVGEGT. The CDR3 protein is CASSYSDRAIYGYTF. CDR3 nucleotides: TGTGCCAGCAGTTACTCGGACAGGGCTATTTATGGCTACACCTTC.

The chain is built from TRBV19 and TRBJ1-5; D gene unclear. Looked up from germline, CDR1 is LNHDA and CDR2 is SQIVND (reference sequence). There are 14 residues in the CDR3. V gave up 4 bases and J gave up 3 bases, with 10 bases separating them. For the CDR3, the DNA is TGTGCCAGTAGTAATGGTTATAACAATCAGCCCCAGCATTTT. Protein: CASSNGYNNQPQHF.

CDR3 residues: CASSRAAGRAEAFF. CDR3 bases: TGTGCCAGCAGCCGCGCTGCGGGGCGGGCTGAAGCTTTCTTT. The chain joins TRBV13 to TRBJ1-1; a weak D match, TRBD1 (5 bases). From germline, CDR1 is PRHDT and CDR2 FYEKMQ (reference sequence). The CDR3 covers 14 residues. Trimming took 5 bases from V and 6 from J, leaving 16 bases between them. Full variable domain (missing parts from reference TRBV13 and TRBJ1-1): AAGVIQSPRHLIKEKRETATLKCYPIPRHDTVYWYQQGPGQDPQFLISFYEKMQSDKGSIPDRFSAQQFSDYHSELNMSSLELGDSALYFCASSRAAGRAEAFFGQGTRLTVV.

This clone was recorded only once. J is TRBJ2-1 and V is TRBV7-3; TRBD1 aligns across 7 bases. CDR1 and CDR2 from the germline V gene are SGHTA and FQGTGA. Unmatched junction bases numbered 3, after V lost 3 bases and J lost 1 base. The CDR3 runs to 15 residues. CDR3 sequence reads: CASSFDRVSYNEQFF. In DNA, the CDR3 is TGTGCCAGCAGCTTCGACAGGGTTTCCTACAATGAGCAGTTCTTC.

The chain links TRBV9 to TRBJ2-7; D gene uncertain. This CDR3 spans 16 amino acids. Germline CDR1 reads SGDLS; CDR2 reads YYNGEE. The germline V and J ends were trimmed by 0 bases and 0 bases, with 13 bases remaining between them. The CDR3 loop reads CASSVDPRSDSYEQYF. The CDR3 nucleotides read TGTGCCAGCAGCGTAGACCCCAGGAGTGACTCCTACGAGCAGTACTTC.

This clone appeared a few times. The chain uses TRBV3-1 (or the pseudogene TRBV3-2) and TRBJ1-1, with D hard to call. Germline values: CDR1 LGHDT, CDR2 YNNKEL (reference sequence). The length of the CDR3 is 15 residues. The V end lost 1 base, the J end lost 2 bases, and 11 bases lay between the germline ends. As DNA, the CDR3 is TGTGCCAGCAGCCAAGGAGCGAGGGCTAACACTGAAGCTTTCTTT. It encodes CASSQGARANTEAFF.

V usage is TRBV10-1 and J usage is TRBJ2-7, with 7 nucleotides matching TRBD2. This CDR3 region has 13 residues. The germline V gene has CDR1 WNHNN and CDR2 SYGVQD (reference sequence). J gave up 6 bases and V 5 bases, and 7 bases lay outside the gene matches. DNA for the CDR3: TGCGCCAGCAGTCGACGGAGGGAGGGCGAGCAGTACTTC. Translating gives CASSRRREGEQYF.

V gene TRBV10-1 combines with J gene TRBJ1-1; TRBD1 matches at 8 bases. The CDR3 totals 12 residues. V shed 6 bases and J 11 bases; nucleotides not matched to a gene: 8. Per the germline V gene, CDR1 is WNHNN and CDR2 is SYGVQD (reference sequence). CDR3 sequence (DNA): TGCGCCAGCAGCCCGGACAGGGCGAATGCTTTCTTT. Protein product: CASSPDRANAFF.

The V gene is TRBV5-4, the J gene TRBJ2-2; 8 nucleotides line up with TRBD1. Per germline, CDR1 SGHNT and CDR2 YYREEE (reference sequence). This CDR3 is built from 16 residues. The V gene end was trimmed by 2 bases and the J gene end by 4 bases; junction bases not matched to a gene: 7. The CDR3 reads CASSFPGQGGTGELFF. The CDR3 nucleotides read TGTGCCAGCAGCTTCCCCGGACAGGGCGGCACCGGGGAGCTGTTTTTT.

V is TRBV5-1 and J is TRBJ1-6, with 7 positions matching TRBD1. CDR1 and CDR2 (germline): SGHRS, YFSETQ. V shed 1 base and J 10 bases; nucleotides not matched to a gene: 8. This CDR3 region has 15 residues. Here the CDR3 DNA reads TGCGCCAGCAGCTTGAGGTCAGGACAGGAATCACCCCTCCACTTT. Residues: CASSLRSGQESPLHF.

The J gene is TRBJ1-5, the V gene TRBV7-3; the D is unclear. The CDR3 extends over 14 amino acids. V dropped 6 bases and J dropped 5 bases, with 14 bases sitting between them. Germline V lookup: CDR1 SGHTA, CDR2 FQGTGA. The CDR3 DNA reads TGTGCCAGCAGTCGAGGCCCCGGGGATCAGCCCCAGCATTTT. Its translation: CASSRGPGDQPQHF.

The chain uses TRBV29-1 and TRBJ1-1; TRBD1 matches at 12 bases. CDR3 length: 13 residues. The V gene end was trimmed by 7 bases and the J gene end by 10 bases; junction bases not matched to a gene: 10. CDR1 SQVTM and CDR2 ANQGSEA come from the germline V gene. The CDR3 DNA reads as TGCAGCGCCGAACGGGGACAGGGGGCCGGAGCTTTCTTT. It is translated as CSAERGQGAGAFF.

The chain combines TRBV18 with TRBJ2-2; a possible D gene is TRBD1 (6 bases). The germline gives CDR1 KGHSH, CDR2 LQKENI. The V end was cut by 3 bases, the J end by 8 bases, with 19 bases between. The CDR3 contains 16 residues. This CDR3 is CASSPRLGAHHGELFF. The CDR3, as DNA: TGTGCCAGCTCACCCCGTCTGGGGGCCCATCATGGGGAGCTGTTTTTT. The variable domain in full, completed from reference TRBV18 and TRBJ2-2, reads NAGVMQNPRHLVRRRGQEARLRCSPMKGHSHVYWYRQLPEEGLKFMVYLQKENIIDESGMPKERFSAEFPKEGPSILRIQQVVRGDSAAYFCASSPRLGAHHGELFFGEGSRLTVL.

This clone was observed once. The CDR3 region has the DNA TGTGCCAGCAGTTCGACAGGGGGAGGTCAGCCCCAGCATTTT. This encodes CASSSTGGGQPQHF. The chain uses TRBV6-5 and TRBJ1-5; 9 bases align to TRBD1. Germline CDR1 reads MNHEY; CDR2 reads SVGAGI. This CDR3 region has 14 residues. J lost 6 bases, V lost 4 bases, and 4 bases had no gene match.

Concerning this clone: Other DNA sequences from this sample encode an identical CDR3 as well. This rearrangement joins TRBV19 to TRBJ1-6; D call uncertain. CDR3 length: 13 residues. The V end was cut by 5 bases, the J end by 5 bases, with 7 bases between. Germline V gene lookup returns CDR1 LNHDA and CDR2 SQIVND (reference sequence). This CDR3 is CASSRADNSPLHF. The CDR3 DNA reads TGTGCCAGTAGTCGGGCGGATAATTCACCCCTCCACTTT. Looking up the rest from reference TRBV19 and TRBJ1-6 gives the full variable domain: DGGITQSPKYLFRKEGQNVTLSCEQNLNHDAMYWYRQDPGQGLRLIYYSQIVNDFQKGDIAEGYSVSREKKESFPLTVTSAQKNPTAFYLCASSRADNSPLHFGNGTRLTVT.

This clone has a single count. The chain couples TRBV3-1 (or the pseudogene TRBV3-2) to TRBJ1-5, with a tentative D call TRBD1 (6 bases). Germline CDR1 is LGHDT and CDR2 is YNNKEL (reference sequence). This CDR3 contains 12 residues. Trimming stripped 4 bases from V and 11 bases from J, with 12 bases between. The CDR3: CASSLQGRAQHF. CDR3 sequence (DNA): TGTGCCAGCAGCCTACAGGGAAGGGCCCAGCATTTT.

The chain uses TRBV6-5 and TRBJ2-1; TRBD1 or TRBD2 may be the D gene (5 bases each). The ends were cut back, 7 bases at V and 2 bases at J, with 15 bases in the middle. CDR1 MNHEY and CDR2 SVGAGI come from the germline V gene. The CDR3 covers 15 residues. Here the CDR3 DNA reads TGTGCCAGCAATACAGAGAGGGGACCCTACAATGAGCAGTTCTTC. Translating it yields CASNTERGPYNEQFF.

The chain carries TRBV5-1 and TRBJ2-6; 9 nucleotides line up with TRBD1. Trimming removed 4 bases from V and 2 bases from J; junction bases left unmatched: 4. The germline CDR1 and CDR2 sequences are SGHRS and YFSETQ. This CDR3 region has 16 residues. CDR3 protein: CASSPRTGAGANVLTF. In DNA, the CDR3 is TGCGCCAGCAGCCCCCGGACAGGGGCTGGGGCCAACGTCCTGACTTTC.

The V call is TRBV6-5, the J call TRBJ1-6; D gene unclear. This CDR3 has 15 residues. The ends were cut back, 6 bases at V and 5 bases at J, with 14 bases in the middle. Germline-derived CDR1 and CDR2 are MNHEY and SVGAGI. The CDR3 DNA is TGTGCCAGCAGGCCGGATCTCTCGGATAATTCACCCCTCCACTTT. It translates to CASRPDLSDNSPLHF.